The 20 T cell receptor beta chains listed next were all sequenced from one sample in a study of cytotoxic CD8 clonotypes in ibrutinib-treated CLL. Here immunoSEQ multiplex PCR was the method, and the copy in TCRdb shows in-frame clones only, minus some. The repertoire holds roughly 100,000 clones, with 78% as singletons. This specimen was PBMCs, taken after 12 months of ibrutinib treatment. The source of these receptors is a human donor with chronic lymphocytic leukemia.

This chain joins TRBV5-4 and TRBJ1-1; D gene uncertain. CDR3 length equals 16 residues. CDR1 and CDR2 from the germline V gene are SGHNT and YYREEE (reference sequence). V lost 4 bases, J lost 3 bases, and 19 bases lay in between. In DNA form, the CDR3 reads TGTGCCAGCAGCGCAGGCGATCGGACTGGGGACACTGAAGCTTTCTTT. Residues: CASSAGDRTGDTEAFF.

The J gene is TRBJ1-2, the V gene TRBV6-5; D may be TRBD1 (6 bases). This CDR3 is 13 amino acids long. Germline V CDR1 and CDR2: MNHEY, SVGAGI. Trimming left V 7 bases short and J 8 bases short, with 17 bases between. CDR3 in DNA: TGTGCCAGCACCCTCACCCGACAGGAAGGCTACACCTTC. Protein product: CASTLTRQEGYTF.

The chain recombines TRBV7-3 with TRBJ2-1, with 7 nucleotides matching TRBD2. The germline V gene has CDR1 SGHTA and CDR2 FQGTGA. The junction had 4 bases not matched to a gene; V was cut back by 3 bases and J by 5 bases. The CDR3 contains 14 residues. The DNA for the CDR3 is TGTGCCAGCAGCTTTGAAGCGGGAAACAATGAGCAGTTCTTC. As protein: CASSFEAGNNEQFF.

The chain combines TRBV28 with TRBJ1-5; 10 positions match TRBD1. This CDR3 region has 15 residues. Trimming at V came to 3 bases and at J to 5 bases, leaving 4 bases not matched to a gene. CDR1 and CDR2 from the germline V gene are MDHEN and SYDVKM. Here the CDR3 DNA reads TGTGCCAGCAGTTTTCGGGACAGGGGTCATCAGCCCCAGCATTTT. Translating gives CASSFRDRGHQPQHF.

V gene TRBV5-4 combines with J gene TRBJ2-5; D uncertain. The CDR3 contains 16 residues. V was pared by 0 bases and J by 5 bases, with 17 bases between. Germline-derived CDR1 and CDR2 are SGHNT and YYREEE (reference sequence). The CDR3 DNA reads as TGTGCCAGCAGCTTGGTATCCGGGCTCGCAAGGGAGACCCAGTACTTC. It specifies CASSLVSGLARETQYF.

The chain uses TRBV7-3 and TRBJ2-2; TRBD1 might be the D (6 bases). Trimming shortened V by 5 bases and J by 7 bases, and 14 bases separated the two germline ends. The CDR3 is made up of 14 amino acids. The germline gives CDR1 SGHTA, CDR2 FQGTGA. The CDR3 nucleotides are TGTGCCAGCAGCCCAGGGGCGCGAAACGGGGAGCTGTTTTTT. Residues: CASSPGARNGELFF. Drawing the rest from reference TRBV7-3 and TRBJ2-2, the complete variable domain is GAGVSQTPSNKVTEKGKYVELRCDPISGHTALYWYRQSLGQGPEFLIYFQGTGAADDSGLPNDRFFAVRPEGSVSTLKIQRTERGDSAVYLCASSPGARNGELFFGEGSRLTVL.

The chain carries TRBV27 and TRBJ2-3; maybe TRBD1 (6 bases). There are 14 residues in the CDR3. Trimming removed 2 bases at V and 4 bases at J, with 10 bases between. Germline CDR1 MNHEY, CDR2 SMNVEV (reference sequence). The CDR3 coding sequence is TGTGCCAGCAGTTTAAGAACAGGGCCAGATACGCAGTATTTT. This encodes CASSLRTGPDTQYF.

The chain is built from TRBV19 and TRBJ1-5; D ambiguous. The V gene's germline CDR1 is LNHDA and CDR2 SQIVND (reference sequence). This CDR3 has 13 residues. Between the trimmed V and J ends, which lost 1 base and 7 bases, there was a span of 8 bases. The CDR3 DNA sequence: TGTGCCAGTAGTATAGGGGTGGTGCAGCCCCAGCATTTT. Translated: CASSIGVVQPQHF.

This clone was detected only a few times. The chain combines TRBV27 with TRBJ2-7; D possibly corresponds to TRBD2 (6 bases). The germline V gene encodes CDR1 MNHEY and CDR2 SMNVEV (reference sequence). Trimming stripped 4 bases from V and 0 bases from J, with 10 bases between. The CDR3 consists of 14 residues. The CDR3 sequence: CASSSYGSSYEQYF. CDR3 in DNA: TGTGCCAGCAGTTCTTACGGGAGCTCCTACGAGCAGTACTTC.

The chain links TRBV10-3 to TRBJ1-2; no firm D call. This CDR3 is 13 amino acids long. The V end was cut by 3 bases, the J end by 0 bases, with 5 bases between. CDR1 is ENHRY, CDR2 SYGVKD, per germline. The CDR3, as DNA: TGTGCCATCAGTGAAGATTCTAACTATGGCTACACCTTC. As protein: CAISEDSNYGYTF.

V is TRBV5-1 and J is TRBJ2-2; unclear D gene. The CDR3 spans 15 residues. Germline V gene data show CDR1 as SGHRS and CDR2 as YFSETQ. Trimming took 4 bases from V and 3 from J, leaving 13 bases between them. DNA for the CDR3: TGCGCCAGCAGCATGACCACTACCGACACCGGGGAGCTGTTTTTT. It codes for CASSMTTTDTGELFF.

The chain joins TRBV6-4 to TRBJ1-1, with D unclear. Trimming removed 3 bases from V and 4 bases from J, with 9 bases in between. The CDR3 totals 13 residues. Per the germline V gene, CDR1 is MRHNA and CDR2 is SNTAGT. The CDR3 protein is CASSEQPRTEAFF. The CDR3 bases are TGTGCCAGCAGTGAACAGCCCCGCACTGAAGCTTTCTTT.

The CDR3 region has the DNA TGCGCCAGCAGCCATTTGGGACACTTTTTGTTCTACGAGCAGTACTTC. Amino acid sequence: CASSHLGHFLFYEQYF. V gene TRBV4-1 combines with J gene TRBJ2-7; maybe TRBD1 (6 bases). Per the germline V gene, CDR1 is MGHRA and CDR2 is YSYEKL. V dropped 3 bases and J dropped 3 bases, with 18 bases sitting between them. The CDR3 has 16 residues.

V usage is TRBV5-5 and J usage is TRBJ2-2; TRBD1 might be the D (6 bases). V was pared by 3 bases and J by 5 bases, with 11 bases between. This CDR3 comprises 14 residues. Per the germline V gene, CDR1 is SGHKS and CDR2 is YYEKEE (reference sequence). The chain's CDR3 is CASSSTGFTGELFF. The CDR3 DNA reads TGTGCCAGCAGCTCAACAGGGTTTACCGGGGAGCTGTTTTTT.

The J gene is TRBJ1-2, the V gene TRBV5-1; tentatively, D is TRBD1 (5 bases). The CDR3 has 13 amino acids. Germline values: CDR1 SGHRS, CDR2 YFSETQ. Trimming removed 0 bases from V and 7 bases from J, with 10 bases in between. The chain's CDR3 is CASSLAGGIGYTF. The CDR3 bases are TGCGCCAGCAGCTTGGCCGGGGGGATTGGCTACACCTTC. Complete variable domain (other parts from reference TRBV5-1 and TRBJ1-2): KAGVTQTPRYLIKTRGQQVTLSCSPISGHRSVSWYQQTPGQGLQFLFEYFSETQRNKGNFPGRFSGRQFSNSRSEMNVSTLELGDSALYLCASSLAGGIGYTFGSGTRLTVV.

The chain couples TRBV7-2 to TRBJ1-1; TRBD1 might be the D (6 bases). Trimming removed 5 bases from V and 5 bases from J, with 12 bases in between. The CDR3 has 13 amino acids. CDR1 SGHTA and CDR2 FQGNSA come from the germline V gene. DNA for the CDR3: TGTGCCAGCAGCGCCACAGGGTGGACTGAAGCTTTCTTT. It codes for CASSATGWTEAFF.

This clone was counted a single time. The V gene is TRBV19, the J gene TRBJ2-3, with a weak D call TRBD1 (5 bases). The CDR3 spans 16 residues. CDR1 and CDR2 (germline): LNHDA, SQIVND (reference sequence). V lost 1 base and J 3 bases, leaving 14 bases between the germline ends. The CDR3 DNA follows: TGTGCCAGTAGTATAGCGGTGTGGCAGGGTACAGATACGCAGTATTTT. Translation gives CASSIAVWQGTDTQYF.

The chain carries TRBV5-1 and TRBJ1-1, with D perhaps matching TRBD1 (6 bases). The CDR3 spans 13 residues. V lost 6 bases and J lost 5, with 14 bases in between. Germline loops: CDR1 SGHRS, CDR2 YFSETQ. CDR3 nucleotides: TGCGCCAGCACCTTAACAGGGAGGACTGAAGCTTTCTTT. The encoded protein is CASTLTGRTEAFF.

The chain uses TRBV13 and TRBJ2-1; TRBD2 aligns across 7 bases. CDR1 and CDR2 (germline): PRHDT, FYEKMQ (reference sequence). Unmatched junction bases numbered 7, after V lost 9 bases and J lost 5 bases. This CDR3 has 13 residues. CDR3 sequence: CASNGRFDNEQFF. In nucleotides, the CDR3 is TGTGCCAGTAACGGGAGGTTTGACAATGAGCAGTTCTTC.

The J gene is TRBJ2-7, the V gene TRBV7-9, with D unclear. This CDR3 has 12 amino acids. Germline V gives CDR1 SEHNR, CDR2 FQNEAQ (reference sequence). The ends were cut back, 8 bases at V and 2 bases at J, with 10 bases in the middle. This CDR3 reads CASSAETYEQYF. The DNA for the CDR3 is TGTGCCAGCTCAGCAGAAACCTACGAGCAGTACTTC.